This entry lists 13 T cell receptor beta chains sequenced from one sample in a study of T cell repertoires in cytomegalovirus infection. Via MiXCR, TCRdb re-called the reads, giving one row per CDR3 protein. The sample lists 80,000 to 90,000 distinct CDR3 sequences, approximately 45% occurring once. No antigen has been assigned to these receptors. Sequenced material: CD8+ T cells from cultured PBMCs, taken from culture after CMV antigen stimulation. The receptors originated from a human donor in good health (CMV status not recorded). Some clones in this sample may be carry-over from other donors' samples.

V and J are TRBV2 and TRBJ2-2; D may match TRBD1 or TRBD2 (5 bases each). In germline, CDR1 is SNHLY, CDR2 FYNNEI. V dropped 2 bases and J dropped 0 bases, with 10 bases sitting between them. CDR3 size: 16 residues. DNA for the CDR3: TGTGCCAGCAGTGAAAATTGGGGGACGAACACCGGGGAGCTGTTTTTT. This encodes CASSENWGTNTGELFF.

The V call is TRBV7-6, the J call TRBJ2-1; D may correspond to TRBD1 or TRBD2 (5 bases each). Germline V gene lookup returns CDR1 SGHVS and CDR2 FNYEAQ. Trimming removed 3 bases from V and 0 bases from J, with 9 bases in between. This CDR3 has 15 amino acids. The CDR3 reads CASSLGPASYNEQFF. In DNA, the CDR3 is TGTGCCAGCAGCTTGGGACCGGCCTCCTACAATGAGCAGTTCTTC. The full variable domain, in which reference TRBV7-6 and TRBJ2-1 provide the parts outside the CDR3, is GAGVSQSPRYKVTKRGQDVALRCDPISGHVSLYWYRQALGQGPEFLTYFNYEAQQDKSGLPNDRFSAERPEGSISTLTIQRTEQRDSAMYRCASSLGPASYNEQFFGPGTRLTVL.

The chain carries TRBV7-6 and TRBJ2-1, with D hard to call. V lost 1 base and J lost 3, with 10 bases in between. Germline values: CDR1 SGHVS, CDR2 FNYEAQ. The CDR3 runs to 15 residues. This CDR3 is CASSLGVTLYNEQFF. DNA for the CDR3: TGTGCCAGCAGCTTAGGAGTGACCCTCTACAATGAGCAGTTCTTC.

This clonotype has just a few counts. The CDR3 region is CASSPGTGVQPQHF. CDR3 DNA: TGTGCCAGCAGCCCCGGGACAGGGGTTCAGCCCCAGCATTTT. This chain links TRBV7-9 with TRBJ1-5; 10 bases line up with TRBD1. CDR3 length: 14 amino acids. CDR1 SEHNR and CDR2 FQNEAQ come from the germline V gene (reference sequence). V lost 5 bases, J lost 6 bases, and 4 bases stayed unmatched.

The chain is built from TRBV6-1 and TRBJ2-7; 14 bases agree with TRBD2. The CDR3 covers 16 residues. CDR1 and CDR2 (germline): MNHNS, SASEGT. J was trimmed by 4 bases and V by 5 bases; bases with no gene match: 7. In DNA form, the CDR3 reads TGTGCCAGCAGTCCTGGACTAGCGGGGGGTGTGTACGAGCAGTACTTC. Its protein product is CASSPGLAGGVYEQYF.

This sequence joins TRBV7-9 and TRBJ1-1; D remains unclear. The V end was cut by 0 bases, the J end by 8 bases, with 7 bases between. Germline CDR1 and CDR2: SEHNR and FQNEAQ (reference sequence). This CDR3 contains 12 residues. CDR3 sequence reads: CASSLARVEAFF. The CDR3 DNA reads TGTGCCAGCAGCTTAGCGAGGGTAGAAGCTTTCTTT.

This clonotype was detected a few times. The CDR3 loop is CASSFGGESYEQYF. CDR3 bases: TGTGCCAGCAGTTTTGGGGGGGAGTCCTACGAGCAGTACTTC. The genes are TRBV28 and TRBJ2-7; TRBD2 aligns across 7 bases. The CDR3 runs 14 residues. Germline V gene sequence: CDR1 MDHEN, CDR2 SYDVKM. The V and J ends lost 3 bases and 1 base, in that order; junction bases with no gene match: 3.

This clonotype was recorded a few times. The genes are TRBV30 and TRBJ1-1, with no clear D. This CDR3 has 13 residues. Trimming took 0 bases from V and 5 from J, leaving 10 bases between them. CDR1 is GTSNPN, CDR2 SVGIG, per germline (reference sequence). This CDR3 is CAWSVLSGTEAFF. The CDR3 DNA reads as TGTGCCTGGAGTGTACTCTCGGGAACTGAAGCTTTCTTT. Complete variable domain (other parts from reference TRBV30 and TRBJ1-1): SQTIHQWPATLVQPVGSPLSLECTVEGTSNPNLYWYRQAAGRGLQLLFYSVGIGQISSEVPQNLSASRPQDRQFILSSKKLLLSDSGFYLCAWSVLSGTEAFFGQGTRLTVV.

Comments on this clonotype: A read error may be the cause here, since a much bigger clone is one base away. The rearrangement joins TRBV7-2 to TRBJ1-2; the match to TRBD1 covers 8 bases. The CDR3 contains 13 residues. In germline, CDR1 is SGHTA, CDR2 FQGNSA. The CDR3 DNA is TGTGCCAGCAGCTTAGCCACAGGGGGTGGCTGCACCTTC. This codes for CASSLATGGGCTF.

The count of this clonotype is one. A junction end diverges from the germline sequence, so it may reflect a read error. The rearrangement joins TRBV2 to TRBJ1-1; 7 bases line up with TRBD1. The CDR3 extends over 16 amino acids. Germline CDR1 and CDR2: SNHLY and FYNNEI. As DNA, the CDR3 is TGTGCCAGCAGCGAAACTAAGGACAGGTACGGCACTGAAGATTTCTTT. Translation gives CASSETKDRYGTEDFF.

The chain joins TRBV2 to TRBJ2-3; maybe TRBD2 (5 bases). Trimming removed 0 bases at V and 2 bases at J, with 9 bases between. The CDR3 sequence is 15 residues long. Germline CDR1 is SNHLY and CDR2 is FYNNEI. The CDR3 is CASSEARVNTDTQYF. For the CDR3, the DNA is TGTGCCAGCAGTGAAGCGAGGGTCAACACAGATACGCAGTATTTT.

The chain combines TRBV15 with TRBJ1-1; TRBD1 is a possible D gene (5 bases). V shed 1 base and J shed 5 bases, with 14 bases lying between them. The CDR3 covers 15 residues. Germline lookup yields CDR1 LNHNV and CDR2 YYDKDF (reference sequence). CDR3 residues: CATSRATEGRTEAFF. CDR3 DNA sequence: TGTGCCACCAGCAGAGCTACAGAGGGGAGGACTGAAGCTTTCTTT.

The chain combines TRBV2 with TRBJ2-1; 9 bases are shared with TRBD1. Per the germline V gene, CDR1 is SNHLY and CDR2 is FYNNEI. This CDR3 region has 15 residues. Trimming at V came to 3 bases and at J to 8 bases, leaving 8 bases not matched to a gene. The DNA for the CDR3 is TGTGCCAGCAGTGAGGGGGACAGGGTGCACCATGAGCAGTTCTTC. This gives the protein CASSEGDRVHHEQFF.